This is a list of T cell receptor beta chains from one sample in a study of identical twins. In TCRdb, the 5' RACE reads were re-called with MiXCR into one record per CDR3 protein. The sample lists about 700,000 distinct CDR3 sequences; around 6.1% were seen once. The material sequenced was naive T cells sorted from blood. These receptors came from a man aged 18 to 29 in good health. Each CDR3 is given with its conserved first and last residue. A D gene is named only where the DNA matches it firmly. A clone size is listed for some rows: how often the clone was seen (once, few, many), or a class if it is expanded.

abundance,v_gene,d_gene,j_gene,CDR3nt,CDR3aa
many,TRBV27,NA,TRBJ2-5,TGTGCCAGCAGTCCCCCAGGGAGGTACCAAGAGACCCAGTACTTC,CASSPPGRYQETQYF
many,TRBV20-1,TRBD2,TRBJ2-1,TGCAGTGCTAGAGATCCTAGCGGGAAGGGTATAAATGAGCAGTTCTTC,CSARDPSGKGINEQFF
NA,TRBV4-1,NA,TRBJ2-5,TGCGCCAGCAGCGGCTCAGGGGGGCAAGAGACCCAGTACTTC,CASSGSGGQETQYF
few,TRBV5-1,TRBD1,TRBJ2-7,TGCGCCAGCAGTTGGACAGGGGGCTCCGAGCAGTACTTC,CASSWTGGSEQYF
many,TRBV12-3/TRBV12-4,TRBD1,TRBJ2-2,TGTGCCAGCAGTTCCGACAGGGCAACCGGGGAGCTGTTTTTT,CASSSDRATGELFF
many,TRBV12-3/TRBV12-4,NA,TRBJ2-1,TGTGCCAGCAGTTTAAGGGGCATCGTCGAGCCCTACAATGAGCAGTTCTTC,CASSLRGIVEPYNEQFF
NA,TRBV12-3/TRBV12-4,NA,TRBJ2-3,TGTGCCAGCAGTTTCCGAAAAGCAGATACGCAGTATTTT,CASSFRKADTQYF
many,TRBV6-1,NA,TRBJ1-5,TGTGCCAGCCGGAAACAGGGAAGGGGCAATCAGCCCCAGCATTTT,CASRKQGRGNQPQHF
NA,TRBV30,TRBD1,TRBJ1-1,TGTGCCTGGACTACAGGGGGCGGGGGAGCTTTCTTT,CAWTTGGGGAFF
few,TRBV14,TRBD2,TRBJ2-1,TGTGCCAGCAGCCAGGTAGCGGGAGGGGCTGAGCAGTTCTTC,CASSQVAGGAEQFF
NA,TRBV7-6,TRBD2,TRBJ2-1,TGTGCCAGCAGCCCCGGGGGGCTAGCGGGAGGTCGACAGTTCTTC,CASSPGGLAGGRQFF
many,TRBV4-1,NA,TRBJ1-2,TGCGCCAGCAGCCAAGTCACAGGGCATCTATCCTATGGCTACACCTTC,CASSQVTGHLSYGYTF
many,TRBV9,NA,TRBJ1-2,TGTGCCAGCAGCGCCTACGTCGGGACGGAAAATGGCTACACCTTC,CASSAYVGTENGYTF
few,TRBV5-1,TRBD2,TRBJ2-1,TGCGCCAGCAGCTTGGGGACAGGACTAGCGGGGAGCTCCTACAATGAGCAGTTCTTC,CASSLGTGLAGSSYNEQFF
NA,TRBV10-3,TRBD2,TRBJ2-2,TGTGCCATCAGTGAAGGACTAGCGGGTTACACCGGGGAGCTGTTTTTT,CAISEGLAGYTGELFF
NA,TRBV5-6,NA,TRBJ1-5,TGTGCCAGCAGCTCCAACAGGGCAAGCAATCAGCCCCAGCATTTT,CASSSNRASNQPQHF
many,TRBV4-1,NA,TRBJ2-3,TGCGCCAGCAGCCAAGCTGCCAAGAAAACAGATACGCAGTATTTT,CASSQAAKKTDTQYF
NA,TRBV7-6,NA,TRBJ2-3,TGTGCCAGCAGCTCCCTTAAAGGGCCTAGGGATACGCAGTATTTT,CASSSLKGPRDTQYF
many,TRBV4-3,NA,TRBJ2-3,TGCGCCAGCAGCCCGCGGCCTGGGGATACGCAGTATTTT,CASSPRPGDTQYF
few,TRBV5-1,NA,TRBJ2-2,TGCGCCAGCAGCTTGAACGGAGAGTCCGGGGAGCTGTTTTTT,CASSLNGESGELFF
few,TRBV20-1,NA,TRBJ2-2,TGCAGTGCTATGTCCGGGAACACCGGGGAGCTGTTTTTT,CSAMSGNTGELFF
many,TRBV5-1,TRBD1,TRBJ2-1,TGCGCCAGCAGCTTGGTTGGGACAGGGGTCTACAATGAGCAGTTCTTC,CASSLVGTGVYNEQFF